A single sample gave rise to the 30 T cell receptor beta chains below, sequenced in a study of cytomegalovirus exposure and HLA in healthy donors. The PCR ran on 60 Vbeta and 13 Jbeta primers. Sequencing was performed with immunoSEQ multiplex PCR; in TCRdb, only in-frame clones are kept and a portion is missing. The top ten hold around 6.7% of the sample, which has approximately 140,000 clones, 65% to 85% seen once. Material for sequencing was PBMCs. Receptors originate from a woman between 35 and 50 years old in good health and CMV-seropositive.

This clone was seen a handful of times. The CDR3 nucleotides read TGTGCCAGCAGACCCGACAGGTTATTCCGCACTGAAGCTTTCTTT. It is translated as CASRPDRLFRTEAFF. The rearrangement uses TRBV6-5 and TRBJ1-1; a possible D gene is TRBD1 (6 bases). Trimming took 6 bases from V and 4 from J, leaving 18 bases between them. The CDR3 totals 15 residues. Germline V gene sequence: CDR1 MNHEY, CDR2 SVGAGI.

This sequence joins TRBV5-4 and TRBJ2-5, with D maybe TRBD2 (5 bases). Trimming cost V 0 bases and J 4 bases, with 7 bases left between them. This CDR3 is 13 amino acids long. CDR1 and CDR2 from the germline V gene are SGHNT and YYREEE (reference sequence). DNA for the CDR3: TGTGCCAGCAGCTTGGCCGGGGTAGAGACCCAGTACTTC. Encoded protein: CASSLAGVETQYF.

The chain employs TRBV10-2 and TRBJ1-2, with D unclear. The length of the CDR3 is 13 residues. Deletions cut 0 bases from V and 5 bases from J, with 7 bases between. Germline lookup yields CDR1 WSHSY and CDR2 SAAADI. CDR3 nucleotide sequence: TGCGCCAGCAGTGAGTCGACGGGGTATGGCTACACCTTC. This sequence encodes CASSESTGYGYTF.

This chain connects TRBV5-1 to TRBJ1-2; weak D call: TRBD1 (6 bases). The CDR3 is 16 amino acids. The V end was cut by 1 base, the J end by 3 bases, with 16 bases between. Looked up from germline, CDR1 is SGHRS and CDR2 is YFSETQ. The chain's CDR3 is CASSLTGGGPDYGYTF. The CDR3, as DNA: TGCGCCAGCAGCTTGACCGGGGGGGGGCCGGACTATGGCTACACCTTC. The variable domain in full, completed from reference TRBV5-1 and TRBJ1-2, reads KAGVTQTPRYLIKTRGQQVTLSCSPISGHRSVSWYQQTPGQGLQFLFEYFSETQRNKGNFPGRFSGRQFSNSRSEMNVSTLELGDSALYLCASSLTGGGPDYGYTFGSGTRLTVV.

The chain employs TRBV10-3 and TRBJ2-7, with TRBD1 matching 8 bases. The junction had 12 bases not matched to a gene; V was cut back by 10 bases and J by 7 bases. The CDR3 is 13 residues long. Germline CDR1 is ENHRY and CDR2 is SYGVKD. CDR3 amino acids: CASKTGGKWEQYF. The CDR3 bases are TGTGCCAGCAAAACAGGGGGGAAATGGGAGCAGTACTTC.

The CDR3 DNA reads TGTGCCAGCAGTTTACCGGGGGGCCATACAGATACGCAGTATTTT. Amino acid sequence: CASSLPGGHTDTQYF. J is TRBJ2-3 and V is TRBV28, with a tentative D call TRBD2 (7 bases). The CDR3 has 15 residues. Germline lookup yields CDR1 MDHEN and CDR2 SYDVKM. V was shortened by 2 bases and J by 3 bases, with 12 bases between the two germline ends.

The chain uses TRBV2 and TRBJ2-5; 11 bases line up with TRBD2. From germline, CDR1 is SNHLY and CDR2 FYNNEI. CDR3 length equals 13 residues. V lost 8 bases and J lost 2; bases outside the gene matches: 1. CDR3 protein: CASSSGRQETQYF. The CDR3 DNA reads TGTGCCAGCTCTAGCGGGAGGCAAGAGACCCAGTACTTC.

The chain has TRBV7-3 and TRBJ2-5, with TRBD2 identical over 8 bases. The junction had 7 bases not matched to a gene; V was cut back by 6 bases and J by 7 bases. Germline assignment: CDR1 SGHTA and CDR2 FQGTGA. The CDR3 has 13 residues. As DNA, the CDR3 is TGTGCCAGCAGTCAAGACGGGGGGGGGACCCAGTACTTC. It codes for CASSQDGGGTQYF.

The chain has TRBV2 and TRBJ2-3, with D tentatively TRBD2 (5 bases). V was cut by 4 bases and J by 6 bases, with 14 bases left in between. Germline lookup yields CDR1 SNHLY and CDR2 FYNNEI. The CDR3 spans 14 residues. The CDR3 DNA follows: TGTGCCAGCAGTGCTCGGACGTCGGGGGATACGCAGTATTTT. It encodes CASSARTSGDTQYF.

The CDR3 nucleotides are TGTGCCTGGAGTGGACAGCTGGAAGCTTTCTTT. This encodes CAWSGQLEAFF. This chain uses TRBV30 with TRBJ1-1; perhaps TRBD1 as D (5 bases). This CDR3 is 11 amino acids long. V lost 1 base and J lost 8, with 8 bases in between. Germline V gene data show CDR1 as GTSNPN and CDR2 as SVGIG (reference sequence).

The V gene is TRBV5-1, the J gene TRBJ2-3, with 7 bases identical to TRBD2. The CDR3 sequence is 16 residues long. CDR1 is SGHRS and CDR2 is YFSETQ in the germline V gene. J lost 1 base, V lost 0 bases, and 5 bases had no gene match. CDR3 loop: CASSLGSGIRTDTQYF. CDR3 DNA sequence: TGCGCCAGCAGCTTGGGAAGCGGGATACGCACAGATACGCAGTATTTT.

Here the CDR3 reads CASSLTSGGWETQYF. The CDR3 nucleotides are TGTGCCAGCAGCTTGACTAGCGGGGGGTGGGAGACCCAGTACTTC. The chain employs TRBV5-6 and TRBJ2-5; 12 bases are shared with TRBD2. The germline gives CDR1 SGHDT, CDR2 YYEEEE. This CDR3 spans 15 amino acids. V trimming: 1 base; J trimming: 5 bases; junction bases outside the gene matches: 3.

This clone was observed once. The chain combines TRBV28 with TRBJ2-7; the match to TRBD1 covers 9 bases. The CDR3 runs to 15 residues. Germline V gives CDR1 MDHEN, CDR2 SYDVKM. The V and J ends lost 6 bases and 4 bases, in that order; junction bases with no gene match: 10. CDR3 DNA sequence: TGTGCCAGCAGGAGCCCCTCGACAGGGGGGTACGAGCAGTACTTC. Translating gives CASRSPSTGGYEQYF. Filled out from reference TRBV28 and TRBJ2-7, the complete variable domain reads DVKVTQSSRYLVKRTGEKVFLECVQDMDHENMFWYRQDPGLGLRLIYFSYDVKMKEKGDIPEGYSVSREKKERFSLILESASTNQTSMYLCASRSPSTGGYEQYFGPGTRLTVT.

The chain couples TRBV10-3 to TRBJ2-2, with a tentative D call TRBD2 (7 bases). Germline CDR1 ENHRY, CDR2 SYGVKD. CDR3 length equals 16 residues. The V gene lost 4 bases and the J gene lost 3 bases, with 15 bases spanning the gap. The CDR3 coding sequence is TGTGCCATCAGTGGTATGGGGGGGGCCGACACCGGGGAGCTGTTTTTT. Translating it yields CAISGMGGADTGELFF.

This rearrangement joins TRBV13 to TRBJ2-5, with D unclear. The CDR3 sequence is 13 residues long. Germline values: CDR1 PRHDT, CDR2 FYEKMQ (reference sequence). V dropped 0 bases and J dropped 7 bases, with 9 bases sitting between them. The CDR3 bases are TGTGCCAGCAGCTTAGGATCCAACAGGACCCAGTACTTC. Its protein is CASSLGSNRTQYF.

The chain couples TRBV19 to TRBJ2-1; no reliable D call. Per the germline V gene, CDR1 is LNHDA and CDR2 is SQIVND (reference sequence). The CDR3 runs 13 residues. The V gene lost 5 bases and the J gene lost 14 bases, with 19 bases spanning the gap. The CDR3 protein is CASSGLGWQPEFF. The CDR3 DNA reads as TGTGCCAGTAGTGGGCTCGGATGGCAGCCGGAGTTCTTC. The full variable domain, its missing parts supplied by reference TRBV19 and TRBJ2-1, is DGGITQSPKYLFRKEGQNVTLSCEQNLNHDAMYWYRQDPGQGLRLIYYSQIVNDFQKGDIAEGYSVSREKKESFPLTVTSAQKNPTAFYLCASSGLGWQPEFFGPGTRLTVL.

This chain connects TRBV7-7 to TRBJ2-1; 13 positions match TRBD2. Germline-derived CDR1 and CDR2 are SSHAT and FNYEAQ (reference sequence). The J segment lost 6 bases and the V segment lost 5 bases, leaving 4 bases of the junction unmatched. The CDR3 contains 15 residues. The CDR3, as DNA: TGTGCCAGCAGCAAACTAGCGGGGGGGCCCAATGAGCAGTTCTTC. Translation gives CASSKLAGGPNEQFF.

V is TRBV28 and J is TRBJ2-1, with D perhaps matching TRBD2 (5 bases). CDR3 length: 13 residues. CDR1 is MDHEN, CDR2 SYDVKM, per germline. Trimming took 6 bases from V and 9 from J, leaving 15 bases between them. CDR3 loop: CASRRTPFREQFF. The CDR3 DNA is TGTGCCAGCAGAAGGACTCCGTTCCGTGAGCAGTTCTTC.

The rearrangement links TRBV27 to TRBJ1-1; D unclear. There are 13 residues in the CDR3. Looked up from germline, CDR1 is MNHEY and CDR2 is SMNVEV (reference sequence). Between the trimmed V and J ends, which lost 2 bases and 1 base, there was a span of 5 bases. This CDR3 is CASSLGKNTEAFF. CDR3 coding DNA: TGTGCCAGCAGTTTAGGCAAGAACACTGAAGCTTTCTTT.

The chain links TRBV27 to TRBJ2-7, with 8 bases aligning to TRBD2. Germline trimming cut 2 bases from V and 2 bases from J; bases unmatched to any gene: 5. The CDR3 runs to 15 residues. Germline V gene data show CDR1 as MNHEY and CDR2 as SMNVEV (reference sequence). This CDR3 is CASSLILGGAYEQYF. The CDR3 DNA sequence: TGTGCCAGCAGTTTAATTCTCGGGGGGGCCTACGAGCAGTACTTC.

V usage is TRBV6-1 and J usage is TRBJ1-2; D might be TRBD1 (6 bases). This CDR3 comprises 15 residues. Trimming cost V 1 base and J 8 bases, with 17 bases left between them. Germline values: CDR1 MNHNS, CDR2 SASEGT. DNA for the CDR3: TGTGCCAGCAGTGAAGACAGGGTGGCAGGGCACGGCTACACCTTC. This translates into CASSEDRVAGHGYTF.

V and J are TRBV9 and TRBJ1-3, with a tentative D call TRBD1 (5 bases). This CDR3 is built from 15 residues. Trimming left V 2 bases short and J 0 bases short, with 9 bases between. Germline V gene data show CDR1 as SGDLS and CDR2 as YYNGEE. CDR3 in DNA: TGTGCCAGCAGCGTCGCAGGGTCCTCTGGAAACACCATATATTTT. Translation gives CASSVAGSSGNTIYF.

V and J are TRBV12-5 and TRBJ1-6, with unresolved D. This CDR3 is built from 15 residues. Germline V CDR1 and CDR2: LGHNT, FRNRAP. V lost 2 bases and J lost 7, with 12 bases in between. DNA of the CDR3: TGTGCTAGTGGTTTGATCTCGGGTGGAAATTCACCCCTCCACTTT. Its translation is CASGLISGGNSPLHF.

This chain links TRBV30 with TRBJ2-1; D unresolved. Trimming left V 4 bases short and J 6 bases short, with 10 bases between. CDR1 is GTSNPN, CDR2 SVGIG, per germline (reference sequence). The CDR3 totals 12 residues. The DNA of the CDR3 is TGTGCCTGGACTAGTAGTGGCAATGAGCAGTTCTTC. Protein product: CAWTSSGNEQFF.

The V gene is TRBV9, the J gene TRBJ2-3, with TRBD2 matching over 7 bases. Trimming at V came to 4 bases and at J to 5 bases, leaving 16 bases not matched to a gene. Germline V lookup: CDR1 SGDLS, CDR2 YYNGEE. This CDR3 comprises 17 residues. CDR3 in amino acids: CASSTSGWGGLGDTQYF. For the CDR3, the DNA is TGTGCCAGCAGCACTAGTGGGTGGGGGGGGTTGGGAGATACGCAGTATTTT.

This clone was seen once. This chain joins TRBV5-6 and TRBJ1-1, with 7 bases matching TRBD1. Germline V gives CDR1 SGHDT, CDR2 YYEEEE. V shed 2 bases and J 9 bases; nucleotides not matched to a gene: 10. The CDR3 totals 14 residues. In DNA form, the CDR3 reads TGTGCCAGCAGCTTCCCCGGGACAGCAGAGAAAGCTTTCTTT. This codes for CASSFPGTAEKAFF.

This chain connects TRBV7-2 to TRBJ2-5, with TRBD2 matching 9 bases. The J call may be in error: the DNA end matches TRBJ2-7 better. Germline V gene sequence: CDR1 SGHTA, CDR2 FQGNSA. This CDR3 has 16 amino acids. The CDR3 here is CASSPRLTAGGGEQYF. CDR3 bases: TGTGCCAGCAGCCCACGACTGACAGCGGGGGGCGGCGAGCAGTACTTC.

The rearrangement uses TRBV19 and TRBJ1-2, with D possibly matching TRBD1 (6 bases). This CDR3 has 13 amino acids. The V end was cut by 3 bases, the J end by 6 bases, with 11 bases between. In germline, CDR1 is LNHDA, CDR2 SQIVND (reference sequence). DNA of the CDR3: TGTGCCAGTAGTATGAACAGGGCAGATGGCTACACCTTC. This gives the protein CASSMNRADGYTF.

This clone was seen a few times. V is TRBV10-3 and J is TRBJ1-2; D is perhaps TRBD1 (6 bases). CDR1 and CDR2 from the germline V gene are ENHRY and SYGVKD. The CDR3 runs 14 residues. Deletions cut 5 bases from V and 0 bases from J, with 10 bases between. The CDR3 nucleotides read TGTGCCATCAGTAACAGGACAGCTAACTATGGCTACACCTTC. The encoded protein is CAISNRTANYGYTF.

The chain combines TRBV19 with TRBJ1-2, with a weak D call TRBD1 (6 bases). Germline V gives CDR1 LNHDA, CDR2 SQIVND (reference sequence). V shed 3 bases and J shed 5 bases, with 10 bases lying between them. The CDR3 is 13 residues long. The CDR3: CASSIQQGYGYTF. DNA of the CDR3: TGTGCCAGTAGTATCCAACAGGGTTATGGCTACACCTTC.